Listed below are T cell receptor beta chains from one sample, sequenced in a study of T cell clones after liver transplantation. Here immunoSEQ multiplex PCR was the method, and the copy in TCRdb shows in-frame clones only, minus some. The sample has tens of thousands of clones; 60% to 75% are singletons. The material was CD4+ T cells from blood, obtained at the 22-month timepoint. The receptors here all came from a human patient who received a liver transplant. Some T cells may have come from the graft donor. CDR3s include the opening cysteine and the closing phenylalanine or tryptophan. D genes are given only for firm matches. Clone size appears in some rows only: once, few, many, or a class for an expanded clone.

d_call: TRBD2; v_call: TRBV5-4; clone_size: few; j_call: TRBJ2-2; cdr3_aa: CASSLAGGLITGELFF; cdr3_nt: TGTGCCAGCAGCTTAGCCGGGGGGTTAATCACCGGGGAGCTGTTTTTT
d_call: .; v_call: TRBV27; clone_size: .; j_call: TRBJ1-1; cdr3_aa: CASSIGTLNTEAFF; cdr3_nt: TGTGCCAGCAGTATAGGGACACTGAACACTGAAGCTTTCTTT
d_call: .; v_call: TRBV11-2; clone_size: .; j_call: TRBJ2-3; cdr3_aa: CASSYRQVPGDTQYF; cdr3_nt: TGTGCCAGCAGCTACCGACAGGTTCCCGGAGATACGCAGTATTTT
d_call: .; v_call: TRBV5-4; clone_size: once; j_call: TRBJ2-2; cdr3_aa: CASSRRTSTNTGELFF; cdr3_nt: TGTGCCAGCAGCCGCCGGACGTCTACGAACACCGGGGAGCTGTTTTTT
d_call: .; v_call: TRBV2; clone_size: .; j_call: TRBJ2-2; cdr3_aa: CASSGGSGTGELFF; cdr3_nt: TGTGCCAGCAGTGGGGGGAGTGGGACCGGGGAGCTGTTTTTT
d_call: .; v_call: TRBV19; clone_size: .; j_call: TRBJ1-4; cdr3_aa: CASSRSPNEKLFF; cdr3_nt: TGTGCCAGTAGTCGCTCCCCCAACGAAAAACTGTTTTTT
d_call: .; v_call: TRBV28; clone_size: few; j_call: TRBJ1-2; cdr3_aa: CASSQLLRTVNYGYTF; cdr3_nt: TGTGCCAGCAGTCAATTACTCCGGACCGTAAACTATGGCTACACCTTC
d_call: .; v_call: TRBV7-9; clone_size: medium-sized; j_call: TRBJ1-6; cdr3_aa: CASSLEQYNSPLHF; cdr3_nt: TGTGCCAGCAGCTTAGAACAGTATAATTCACCCCTCCACTTT
d_call: .; v_call: TRBV7-2; clone_size: .; j_call: TRBJ2-5; cdr3_aa: CASTLRAAGNQETQYF; cdr3_nt: TGTGCCAGCACCCTTCGGGCCGCAGGGAATCAAGAGACCCAGTACTTC
d_call: .; v_call: TRBV5-1; clone_size: .; j_call: TRBJ2-7; cdr3_aa: CASSFDRSSYEQYF; cdr3_nt: TGCGCCAGCAGCTTCGACAGGAGCTCCTACGAGCAGTACTTC
d_call: TRBD2; v_call: TRBV9; clone_size: .; j_call: TRBJ2-3; cdr3_aa: CASSSTSANTDTQYF; cdr3_nt: TGTGCCAGCAGCTCCACTAGCGCGAACACAGATACGCAGTATTTT
d_call: .; v_call: TRBV7-8; clone_size: .; j_call: TRBJ1-6; cdr3_aa: CASSSLAFQGTYNSPLHF; cdr3_nt: TGTGCCAGCAGCTCTTTAGCGTTCCAGGGGACCTATAATTCACCCCTCCACTTT
d_call: .; v_call: TRBV7-6; clone_size: .; j_call: TRBJ1-2; cdr3_aa: CASSLGSGGGGYTF; cdr3_nt: TGTGCCAGCAGCTTAGGGTCCGGGGGCGGGGGCTACACCTTC
d_call: .; v_call: TRBV27; clone_size: .; j_call: TRBJ1-4; cdr3_aa: CASSLSRQFNEKLFF; cdr3_nt: TGTGCCAGCAGTTTGAGCCGACAGTTCAATGAAAAACTGTTTTTT
d_call: .; v_call: TRBV5-1; clone_size: .; j_call: TRBJ1-2; cdr3_aa: CASSRDASYGYTF; cdr3_nt: TGCGCCAGCAGCAGGGATGCCTCCTATGGCTACACCTTC
d_call: TRBD2; v_call: TRBV7-6; clone_size: .; j_call: TRBJ2-1; cdr3_aa: CASSSTSGGAYNEQFF; cdr3_nt: TGTGCCAGCAGCTCTACTAGCGGGGGAGCCTACAATGAGCAGTTCTTC
d_call: TRBD2; v_call: TRBV4-1; clone_size: .; j_call: TRBJ2-1; cdr3_aa: CASSQGLAGRGNEQFF; cdr3_nt: TGCGCCAGCAGCCAAGGACTAGCGGGGAGGGGCAATGAGCAGTTCTTC
d_call: .; v_call: TRBV18; clone_size: .; j_call: TRBJ1-4; cdr3_aa: CASSAGENEKLFF; cdr3_nt: TGTGCCAGCTCAGCAGGGGAGAATGAAAAACTGTTTTTT
d_call: .; v_call: TRBV7-9; clone_size: .; j_call: TRBJ1-6; cdr3_aa: CASSFEMHNSPLHF; cdr3_nt: TGTGCCAGCAGCTTCGAAATGCATAATTCACCCCTCCACTTT
d_call: TRBD1; v_call: TRBV7-8; clone_size: once; j_call: TRBJ1-4; cdr3_aa: CASSQTGASEKLFF; cdr3_nt: TGTGCCAGCAGTCAGACAGGGGCTTCCGAAAAACTGTTTTTT
d_call: TRBD1; v_call: TRBV6-5; clone_size: .; j_call: TRBJ1-5; cdr3_aa: CASSADRWNQPQHF; cdr3_nt: TGTGCCAGCAGTGCGGACAGGTGGAATCAGCCCCAGCATTTT
d_call: TRBD1; v_call: TRBV28; clone_size: .; j_call: TRBJ2-7; cdr3_aa: CASSLGQGDEQYF; cdr3_nt: TGTGCCAGCAGTTTAGGACAGGGAGACGAGCAGTACTTC
d_call: .; v_call: TRBV30; clone_size: few; j_call: TRBJ1-4; cdr3_aa: CAWSVSGSEKLFF; cdr3_nt: TGTGCCTGGAGTGTAAGCGGCAGTGAAAAACTGTTTTTT
d_call: .; v_call: TRBV5-4; clone_size: .; j_call: TRBJ2-2; cdr3_aa: CASSLGGELNTGELFF; cdr3_nt: TGTGCCAGCAGCTTGGGCGGGGAACTAAACACCGGGGAGCTGTTTTTT